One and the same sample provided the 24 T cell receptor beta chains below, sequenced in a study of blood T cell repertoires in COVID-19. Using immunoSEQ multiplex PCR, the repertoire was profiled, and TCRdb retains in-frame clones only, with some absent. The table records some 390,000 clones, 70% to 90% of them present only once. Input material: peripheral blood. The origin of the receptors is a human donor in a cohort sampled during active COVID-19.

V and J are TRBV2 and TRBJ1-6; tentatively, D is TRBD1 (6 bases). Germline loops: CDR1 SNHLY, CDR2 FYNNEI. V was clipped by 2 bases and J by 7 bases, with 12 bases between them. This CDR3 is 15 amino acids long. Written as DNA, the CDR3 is TGTGCCAGCAGTGAACGGGGGGGCGAGAATTCACCCCTCCACTTT. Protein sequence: CASSERGGENSPLHF.

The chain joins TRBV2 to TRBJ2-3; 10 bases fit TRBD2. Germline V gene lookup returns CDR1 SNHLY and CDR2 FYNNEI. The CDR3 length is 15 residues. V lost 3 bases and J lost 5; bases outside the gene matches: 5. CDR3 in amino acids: CASSDASGGRDTQYF. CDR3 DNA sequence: TGTGCCAGCAGTGACGCTAGCGGGGGTCGAGATACGCAGTATTTT. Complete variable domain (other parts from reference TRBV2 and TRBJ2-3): EPEVTQTPSHQVTQMGQEVILRCVPISNHLYFYWYRQILGQKVEFLVSFYNNEISEKSEIFDDQFSVERPDGSNFTLKIRSTKLEDSAMYFCASSDASGGRDTQYFGPGTRLTVL.

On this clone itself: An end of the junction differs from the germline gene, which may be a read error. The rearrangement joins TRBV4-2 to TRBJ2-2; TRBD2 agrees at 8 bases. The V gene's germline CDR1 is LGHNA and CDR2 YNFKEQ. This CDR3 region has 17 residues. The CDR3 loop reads CASRQAGGLGGTGELFF. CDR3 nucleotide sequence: TGTGCCAGCAGGCAAGCCGGGGGACTAGGGGGCACCGGGGAGCTGTTTTTT.

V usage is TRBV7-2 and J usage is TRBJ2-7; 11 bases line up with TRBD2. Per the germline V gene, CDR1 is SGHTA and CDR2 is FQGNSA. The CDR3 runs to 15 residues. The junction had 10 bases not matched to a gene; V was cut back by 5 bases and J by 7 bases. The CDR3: CASSPRSGRVVEQYF. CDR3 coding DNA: TGTGCCAGCAGCCCACGTAGCGGGAGGGTCGTAGAGCAGTACTTC.

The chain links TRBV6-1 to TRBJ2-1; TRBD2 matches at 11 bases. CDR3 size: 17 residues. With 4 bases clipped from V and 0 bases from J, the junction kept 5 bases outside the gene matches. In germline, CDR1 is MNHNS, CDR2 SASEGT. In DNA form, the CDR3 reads TGTGCCAGCAGTGGGCTAGCGGGAGGATACTCCTACAATGAGCAGTTCTTC. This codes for CASSGLAGGYSYNEQFF.

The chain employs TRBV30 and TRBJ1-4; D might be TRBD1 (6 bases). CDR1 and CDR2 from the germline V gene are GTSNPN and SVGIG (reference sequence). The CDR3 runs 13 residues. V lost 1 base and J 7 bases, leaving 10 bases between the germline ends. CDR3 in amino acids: CAWSDGQSEKLFF. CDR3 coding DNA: TGTGCCTGGAGTGACGGACAGTCTGAAAAACTGTTTTTT.

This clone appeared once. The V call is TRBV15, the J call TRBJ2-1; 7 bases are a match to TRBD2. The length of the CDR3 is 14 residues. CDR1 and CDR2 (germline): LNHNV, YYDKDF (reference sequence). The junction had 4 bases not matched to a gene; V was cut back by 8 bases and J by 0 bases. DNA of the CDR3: TGTGCCACCGTGGGGGGGAGCTCCTACAATGAGCAGTTCTTC. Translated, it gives CATVGGSSYNEQFF.

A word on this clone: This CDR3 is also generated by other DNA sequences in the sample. The CDR3 is CASSPLGGYEQYF. The DNA of the CDR3 is TGTGCCAGCAGCCCGTTGGGGGGGTACGAGCAGTACTTC. This sequence joins TRBV9 and TRBJ2-7; 7 bases match TRBD2. The germline V gene has CDR1 SGDLS and CDR2 YYNGEE. The junction had 5 bases not matched to a gene; V was cut back by 4 bases and J by 4 bases. The length of the CDR3 is 13 residues.

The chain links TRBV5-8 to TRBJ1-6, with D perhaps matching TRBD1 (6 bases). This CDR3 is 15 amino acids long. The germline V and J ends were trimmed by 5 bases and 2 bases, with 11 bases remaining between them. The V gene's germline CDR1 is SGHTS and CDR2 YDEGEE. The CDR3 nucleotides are TGTGCCAGCAGTCCACAGGGCACCTATAATTCACCCCTCCACTTT. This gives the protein CASSPQGTYNSPLHF.

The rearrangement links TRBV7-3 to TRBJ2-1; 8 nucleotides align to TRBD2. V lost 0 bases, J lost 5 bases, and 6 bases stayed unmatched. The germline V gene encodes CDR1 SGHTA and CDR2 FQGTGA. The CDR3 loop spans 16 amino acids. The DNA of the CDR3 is TGTGCCAGCAGCTTAACGGGGACTAGTTCCAACAATGAGCAGTTCTTC. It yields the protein CASSLTGTSSNNEQFF. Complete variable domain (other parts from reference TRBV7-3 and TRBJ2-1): GAGVSQTPSNKVTEKGKYVELRCDPISGHTALYWYRQSLGQGPEFLIYFQGTGAADDSGLPNDRFFAVRPEGSVSTLKIQRTERGDSAVYLCASSLTGTSSNNEQFFGPGTRLTVL.

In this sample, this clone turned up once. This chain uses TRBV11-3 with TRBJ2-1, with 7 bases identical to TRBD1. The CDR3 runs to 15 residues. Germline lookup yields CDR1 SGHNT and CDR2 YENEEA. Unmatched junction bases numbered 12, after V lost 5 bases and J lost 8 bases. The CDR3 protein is CASSLGQDGWDEQFF. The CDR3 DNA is TGTGCCAGCAGCCTCGGACAGGACGGCTGGGATGAGCAGTTCTTC.

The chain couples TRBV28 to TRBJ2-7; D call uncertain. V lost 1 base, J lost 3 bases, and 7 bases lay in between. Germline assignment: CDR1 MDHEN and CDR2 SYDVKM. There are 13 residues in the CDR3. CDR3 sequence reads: CASSLSPGYEQYF. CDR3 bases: TGTGCCAGCAGTTTATCTCCGGGCTACGAGCAGTACTTC.

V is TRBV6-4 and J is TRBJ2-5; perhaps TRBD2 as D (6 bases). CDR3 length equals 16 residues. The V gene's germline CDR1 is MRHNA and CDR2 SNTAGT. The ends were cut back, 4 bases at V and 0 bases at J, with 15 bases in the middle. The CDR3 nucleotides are TGTGCCAGCAGTGCTGTTGCGACGGGGGACCAAGAGACCCAGTACTTC. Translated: CASSAVATGDQETQYF.

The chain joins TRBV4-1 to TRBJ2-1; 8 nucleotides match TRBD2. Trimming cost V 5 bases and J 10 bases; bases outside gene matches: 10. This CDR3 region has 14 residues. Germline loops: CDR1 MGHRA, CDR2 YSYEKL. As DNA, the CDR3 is TGCGCCAGCAGCTCCTCGGGGGGGCCTAGGGAGCAGTTCTTC. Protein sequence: CASSSSGGPREQFF.

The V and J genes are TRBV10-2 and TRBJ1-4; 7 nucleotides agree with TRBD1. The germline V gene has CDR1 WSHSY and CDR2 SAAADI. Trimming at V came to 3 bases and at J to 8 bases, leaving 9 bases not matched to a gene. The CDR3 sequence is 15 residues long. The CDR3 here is CASSDKTGMREKLFF. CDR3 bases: TGCGCCAGCAGTGATAAGACAGGGATGAGAGAAAAACTGTTTTTT.

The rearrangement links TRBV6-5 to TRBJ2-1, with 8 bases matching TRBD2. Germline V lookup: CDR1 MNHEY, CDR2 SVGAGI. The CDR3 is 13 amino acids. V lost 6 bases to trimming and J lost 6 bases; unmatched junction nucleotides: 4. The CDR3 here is CASRRGLANEQFF. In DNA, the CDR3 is TGTGCCAGCAGGCGCGGACTAGCCAATGAGCAGTTCTTC.

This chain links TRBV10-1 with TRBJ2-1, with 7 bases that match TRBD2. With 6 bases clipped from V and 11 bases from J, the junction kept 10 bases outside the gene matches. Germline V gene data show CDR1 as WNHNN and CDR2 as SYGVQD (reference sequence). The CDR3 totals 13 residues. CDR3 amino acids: CASSVSSGTKQFF. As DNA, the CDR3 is TGCGCCAGCAGCGTCAGCTCCGGGACTAAGCAGTTCTTC.

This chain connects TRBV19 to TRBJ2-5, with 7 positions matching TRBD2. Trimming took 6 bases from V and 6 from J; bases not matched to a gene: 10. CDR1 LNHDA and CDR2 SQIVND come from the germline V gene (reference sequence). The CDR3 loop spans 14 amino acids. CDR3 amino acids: CASRSGGGVQTQYF. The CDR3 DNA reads TGTGCCAGTAGATCGGGTGGGGGGGTCCAGACCCAGTACTTC.

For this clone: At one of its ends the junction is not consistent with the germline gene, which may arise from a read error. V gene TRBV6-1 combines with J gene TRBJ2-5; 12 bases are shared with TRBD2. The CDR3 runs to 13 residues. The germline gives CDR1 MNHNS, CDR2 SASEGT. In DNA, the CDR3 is TGTGCCAGCAGTGAAGTCCTAGCGGGGGGGCCAAACTTC. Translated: CASSEVLAGGPNF.

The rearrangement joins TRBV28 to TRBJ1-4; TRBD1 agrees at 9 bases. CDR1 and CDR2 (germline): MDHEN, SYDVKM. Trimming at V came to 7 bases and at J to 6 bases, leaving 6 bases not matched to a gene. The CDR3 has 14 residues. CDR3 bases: TGTGCCAGCAATACACAGGGGGCGGATGAAAAACTGTTTTTT. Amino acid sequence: CASNTQGADEKLFF.

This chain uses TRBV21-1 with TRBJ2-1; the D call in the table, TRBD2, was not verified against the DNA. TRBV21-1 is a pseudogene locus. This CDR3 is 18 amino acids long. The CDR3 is CASSKGLGAGGFYNEQFF. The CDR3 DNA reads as TGTGCCAGCAGCAAAGGATTAGGAGCGGGAGGATTCTACAATGAGCAGTTCTTC.

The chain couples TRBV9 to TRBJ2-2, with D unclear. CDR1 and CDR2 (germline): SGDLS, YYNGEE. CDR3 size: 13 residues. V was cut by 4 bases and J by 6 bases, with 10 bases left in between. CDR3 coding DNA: TGTGCCAGCAGCAGGAACACAGCCGGGGAGCTGTTTTTT. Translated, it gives CASSRNTAGELFF. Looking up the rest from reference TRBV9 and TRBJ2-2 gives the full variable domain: DSGVTQTPKHLITATGQRVTLRCSPRSGDLSVYWYQQSLDQGLQFLIQYYNGEERAKGNILERFSAQQFPDLHSELNLSSLELGDSALYFCASSRNTAGELFFGEGSRLTVL.

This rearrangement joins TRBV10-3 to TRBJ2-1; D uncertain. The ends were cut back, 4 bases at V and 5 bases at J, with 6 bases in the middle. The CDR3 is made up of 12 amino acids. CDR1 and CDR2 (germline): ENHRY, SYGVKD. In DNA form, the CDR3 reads TGTGCCATCAGTGTAACGGACAATGAGCAGTTCTTC. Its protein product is CAISVTDNEQFF.

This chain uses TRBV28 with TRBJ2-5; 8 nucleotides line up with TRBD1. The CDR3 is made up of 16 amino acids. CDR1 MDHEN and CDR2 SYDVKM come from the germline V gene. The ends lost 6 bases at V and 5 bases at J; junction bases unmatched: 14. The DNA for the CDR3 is TGTGCCAGCAGCCCCTTCGACGGCAGGGGGCACGAGACCCAGTACTTC. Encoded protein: CASSPFDGRGHETQYF.